This is a list of T cell receptor beta chains from one sample in a study of T cell responses to AZD1222 COVID-19 vaccine. Sequencing was performed with immunoSEQ multiplex PCR; in TCRdb, only in-frame clones are kept and a portion is missing. Of 150,000 to 160,000 clones in the sample, about 92% were seen once. The input for sequencing was peripheral blood, taken on day 0 of AZD1222 vaccination. These receptors originate from an adult in good health. CDR3s include the opening cysteine and the closing phenylalanine or tryptophan. The order of the fields is clone size, V gene, J gene, CDR3 protein. Some rows mark clone size as missing; the rest say once, few, many or name a class of expanded clone.

>NA|TRBV11-2|TRBJ1-4
CASSLSLGGFGEKLFF
>NA|TRBV29-1|TRBJ1-4
CSASGQFNEKLFF
>NA|TRBV2|TRBJ2-5
CASTPQGDGETQYF
>NA|TRBV5-1|TRBJ1-4
CASSLVQATNEKLFF
>NA|TRBV30|TRBJ1-3
CAWGDIGNTIYF
>NA|TRBV30|TRBJ1-4
CAWSVRAGGPEKLFF
>NA|TRBV30|TRBJ1-5
CAWNLRGQPQHF
>NA|TRBV24-1|TRBJ1-3
CATSRGAGNTIYF
>NA|TRBV5-1|TRBJ1-1
CASSWGGTEAFF
>NA|TRBV20-1|TRBJ1-2
CSARGSLGYTF
>NA|TRBV7-2|TRBJ1-1
CASSAPQGGNTEAFF
>NA|TRBV29-1|TRBJ2-3
CSAAGQTTDTQYF
>NA|TRBV25-1|TRBJ2-2
CASSGAVPTGELFF
>NA|TRBV5-8|TRBJ2-1
CATDGLAGGPSSYNEQFF
>NA|TRBV4-1|TRBJ1-2
CASSQESASYGYTF
>NA|TRBV5-1|TRBJ1-1
CASSQTGPWTEAFF
>NA|TRBV7-9|TRBJ1-1
CASSSRTGRETEAFF
>NA|TRBV30|TRBJ2-3
CAWSVIRGYADTQYF
>NA|TRBV5-1|TRBJ2-7
CASSPQGVSYEQYF
>NA|TRBV9|TRBJ2-1
CASSSRLASNNEQFF
>NA|TRBV12-3/TRBV12-4|TRBJ2-1
CASRKRGEQFF
>NA|TRBV6-1|TRBJ2-1
CASSDTGDEQFF
>NA|TRBV5-1|TRBJ2-1
CASSLVVRGNEQFF
>NA|TRBV11-1|TRBJ1-5
CASSLTGDQPQHF
>NA|TRBV2|TRBJ1-6
CASSQGQGSTSPLHF
>once|TRBV28|TRBJ2-3
CASSLWAGTGSDIAQYF
>NA|TRBV19|TRBJ2-7
CASSKAGPSYEQYF
>NA|TRBV14|TRBJ1-3
CASSLLTGRNTIYF
>NA|TRBV11-3|TRBJ1-1
CASSKTGTNTEAFF
>NA|TRBV3-1/TRBV3-2|TRBJ1-5
CASSLKTGSEPSRRRVNQPQHF
>NA|TRBV19|TRBJ1-1
CASSIMRGFTEAFF
>NA|TRBV19|TRBJ1-2
CASSPSRQGGKGYTF